This T cell receptor (beta chain) was captured by sequencing in a study of T cells expressing NK-cell markers. Turning to the study itself: Sorted T-cell subsets CD3+CD56+NKG2C+, CD3+CD56+NKG2C- and CD3+CD56-NKG2C+ were TCR beta-sequenced.

CDR3 length equals 15 residues. The V gene's germline CDR1 is MDHEN and CDR2 SYDVKM. As for this clonotype: Its antigen is not identified.

Reanalyzing the 5' RACE reads, TCRdb keeps one entry per CDR3 protein, without DNA. This repertoire includes thousands of distinct CDR3 sequences. Regarding the study as a whole: Expanded NKG2C+ T cell clones were not confirmed as HCMV-specific. Similarly, these clonotypes led the CD3+CD56-NKG2C+ fraction as well in several donors. CD8+ T cells in over five donors included dominant NKG2C+ clonotypes at about 1.0-8%.

The J gene is TRBJ2-6, the V gene TRBV28. This receptor was identified in a man aged 18 to 35 in good health. Sequenced sample: blood T cells: a sorted CD56 or NKG2C T cell subset, CD4+ or CD8+ T cells, or bulk PBMC T cells (not recorded which). The chain's CDR3 is CASTPSGSGANVLTF.